This TCR beta chain was observed in a study of shared clonotypes between healthy human individuals (dated by TCRdb to about 2020). With respect to the entire study: The cohort comprised a couple of women and a few men aged 18 to 49 years. Each donor's leukapheresis produced roughly between roughly 0.85 and 10 billion PBMCs. Libraries were prepared and TCR repertoires were sequenced by different laboratories using diverse techniques, in order to increase sequencing depth and limit assay-specific biases. To estimate repertoire size and how much clonotypes are shared between individuals, the study performed deep sequencing of blood TCR repertoires from roughly five healthy adults.

Donors were healthy HIV-negative adults with no recently reported acute infections or vaccinations. Every donor was a Caucasian adult residing in Nashville, Tennessee, USA. For unsorted samples, 90 million or so PBMCs were counted and genomic DNA was extracted with the QIAamp DNA Blood Mini kit. After blood collection by leukapheresis, PBMCs were isolated using Ficoll-Histopaque density gradient centrifugation and then cryopreserved in the vapor phase of liquid nitrogen. The study at large found these results: The small number of donors limited the genetic and exposure-history diversity represented. Sampling was limited to blood, and TCR repertoires in tissue likely differ from TCR repertoires in blood. Pairwise subsampling indicated that sequencing depth was expected to affect the degree of clonotype sharing among donors.

Using the deep immunoSEQ assay, multiplex PCR amplified TCR CDR3 regions from genomic DNA. Extracted genomic DNA from each cell subset was distributed evenly across all wells of several immunoSEQ 96-well plates, and each plate was treated as a replicate. For unsorted PBMC, roughly 300 ng of genomic DNA, equivalent to approximately 30,000 T cell genomes, went into each replicate PCR. Ten immunoSEQ deep assay plates were used to sequence the unsorted PBMC genomic DNA. The purified libraries were quantified using a Qubit 3.0 fluorometer, sized with a Bioanalyzer 2100, and then quantified again using the KAPA Library Quantification kit. Every immunoSEQ 96-well plate was sequenced on a separate single-read 150-cycle Illumina NextSeq 550 flow cell. In the paper's pipeline: The immunoSEQ output contained only junctional sequences without quality scores, so filtering could not match that applied to full-length reads. To assign V/J genes and CDR3, sequences were annotated using PyIR, a Python wrapper for IgBLAST v1.9, with IMGT germline references. Reads were removed for weak V/J assignments (E-value above 1e-6), missing CDR3, stop codons, out-of-frame junctions, or ambiguous translated residues. V3J clonotypes were defined as sequences sharing the same inferred V gene, J gene, and CDR3 amino acid sequence. Percentage overlap between repertoires was computed as shared unique clonotypes divided by the size of the smaller repertoire. Repertoire richness was assessed with RTK rarefaction, the Chao1 estimator, and Recon v2.1 estimates of unobserved clonotypes. The clones in this table, taken by TCRdb from immuneACCESS, are in-frame only. Not every clone is retained; where verified, under half of the shortfall comes from an unresolved V gene, and the cause of the rest is unknown. V and J calls and clone size follow that table, whereas D and trimming were derived from the DNA. Counted in this sample were about 480,000 clones; 70% to 80% of them appeared once. Over 10% of the sample belongs to the ten largest clones.

On this clone itself: Its antigen is not yet known. No base-level quality is on record; no much larger clone is a single base apart.

The specimen sequenced was PBMCs. The TCR was taken from a woman in her forties in good health. Some clones in this sample may be carry-over from other donors' samples.

The CDR3 reads as follows: CASSLSVGDSEKLFF. The nucleotides are TGCGCCAGCAGCTTGTCTGTGGGGGACTCAGAAAAACTGTTTTTT. Rearrangement joined TRBV5-1 to TRBJ1-4; the D gene is perhaps TRBD1, from 5 matching bases. Including cysteine and phenylalanine, the CDR3 has 15 amino acids. Only the CDR3 DNA is retained, 45 bases long and in frame from the first base. The junction shows trimming of 1 base on V and 8 bases on J, plus 15 bases between the germline ends. The germline V gene specifies SGHRS as CDR1 and YFSETQ as CDR2.